These 16 T cell receptor beta chains were sequenced from one sample in a study of circulating tumor DNA in untreated peripheral T-cell lymphoma. The protocol was immunoSEQ multiplex PCR, while the TCRdb copy is restricted to in-frame clones and leaves out a portion. The data contain 7,000 or so clones, approximately 72% of them seen just once; the ten biggest clones take up 16%. The specimen was tumor tissue. The receptors derive from a human donor with peripheral T-cell lymphoma.

By share, this clone counts as medium-sized. The chain couples TRBV6-8 to TRBJ1-2; no reliable D call. The germline V and J ends were trimmed by 0 bases and 4 bases, with 9 bases remaining between them. The germline CDR1 and CDR2 sequences are MNHGY and SAAAGT. This CDR3 contains 14 residues. CDR3 residues: CASSYSSDSYGYTF. The CDR3 coding sequence is TGTGCCAGCAGTTACTCTTCCGACTCCTATGGCTACACCTTC.

This rearrangement joins TRBV25-1 to TRBJ1-1; 9 positions agree with TRBD1. This CDR3 contains 12 residues. The V and J ends lost 8 bases and 11 bases, in that order; junction bases with no gene match: 9. Per the germline V gene, CDR1 is MGHDK and CDR2 is SYGVNS. DNA of the CDR3: TGTGCCAGCGAGAGACAGGGGGGATTTGCTTTCTTT. Its translation is CASERQGGFAFF.

In DNA, the CDR3 is TGTGCCCGCGGAGGCACCGGGGAGCTGTTTTTT. The encoded protein is CARGGTGELFF. The gene calls are TRBV12-5 and TRBJ2-2; D may be TRBD2 (5 bases). The V gene's germline CDR1 is LGHNT and CDR2 FRNRAP. The CDR3 sequence is 11 residues long.

This clone is a singleton in its sample. The rearrangement joins TRBV28 to TRBJ1-5; no clear D gene. The germline V and J ends were trimmed by 4 bases and 2 bases, with 12 bases remaining between them. Germline V CDR1 and CDR2: MDHEN, SYDVKM. The CDR3 is made up of 15 amino acids. The CDR3 is CASSWAQVGNQPQHF. The CDR3 DNA is TGTGCCAGCAGTTGGGCGCAGGTTGGCAATCAGCCCCAGCATTTT.

The chain carries TRBV11-3 and TRBJ1-5; D gene ambiguous. From germline, CDR1 is SGHNT and CDR2 YENEEA. Deletions cut 1 base from V and 1 base from J, with 5 bases between. The CDR3 runs to 14 residues. The DNA of the CDR3 is TGTGCCAGCAGCTTAGGGGCGAGCAATCAGCCCCAGCATTTT. This codes for CASSLGASNQPQHF.

The V call is TRBV19, the J call TRBJ2-2; no definite D call. This CDR3 spans 13 amino acids. V was clipped by 5 bases and J by 1 base, with 5 bases between them. CDR1 and CDR2 from the germline V gene are LNHDA and SQIVND (reference sequence). The CDR3: CASSERNTGELFF. CDR3 sequence (DNA): TGTGCCAGTAGTGAACGGAACACCGGGGAGCTGTTTTTT.

The gene calls are TRBV30 and TRBJ2-7, with 7 bases matching TRBD1. Germline V lookup: CDR1 GTSNPN, CDR2 SVGIG (reference sequence). J was trimmed by 6 bases and V by 2 bases; bases with no gene match: 4. CDR3 size: 12 residues. The CDR3: CAWSKGGGEQYF. DNA for the CDR3: TGTGCCTGGAGTAAAGGGGGCGGCGAGCAGTACTTC.

J is TRBJ2-6 and V is TRBV28; D gene uncertain. The CDR3 is 15 amino acids. CDR1 and CDR2 from the germline V gene are MDHEN and SYDVKM. V lost 6 bases and J lost 0, with 9 bases in between. CDR3 in amino acids: CASRSVRSGANVLTF. The CDR3 nucleotides are TGTGCCAGCAGGAGTGTTCGCTCTGGGGCCAACGTCCTGACTTTC.

In its sample, this clone was seen once. This rearrangement joins TRBV27 to TRBJ2-7; D uncertain. Per the germline V gene, CDR1 is MNHEY and CDR2 is SMNVEV (reference sequence). CDR3 size: 15 residues. The V end lost 1 base, the J end lost 3 bases, and 13 bases lay between the germline ends. CDR3 DNA sequence: TGTGCCAGCAGTTTATTGTTTCGGAACCTCTACGAGCAGTACTTC. Residues: CASSLLFRNLYEQYF.

The chain recombines TRBV15 with TRBJ2-7, with 10 bases matching TRBD2. This CDR3 has 15 residues. The germline V gene has CDR1 LNHNV and CDR2 YYDKDF (reference sequence). The V and J ends lost 6 bases and 4 bases, in that order; junction bases with no gene match: 9. CDR3 DNA: TGTGCCACCAGTCAGGGACTAGCGTCGACATACGAGCAGTACTTC. Its translation is CATSQGLASTYEQYF.

This chain uses TRBV14 with TRBJ2-6; D is unresolved. This CDR3 region has 15 residues. CDR1 and CDR2 (germline): SGHDN, FVKESK. The V and J ends lost 1 base and 3 bases respectively, with 7 bases between them. The CDR3 is CASSQGRFGANVLTF. The CDR3 DNA follows: TGTGCCAGCAGCCAAGGGAGATTTGGGGCCAACGTCCTGACTTTC.

The CDR3 DNA reads as TGTGCCAGCTCACAACAGGGGCAGGGCACTGAAGCTTTCTTT. It encodes CASSQQGQGTEAFF. The chain combines TRBV18 with TRBJ1-1; TRBD1 agrees at 7 bases. This CDR3 comprises 14 residues. The trim removed 4 bases at V and 4 bases at J, leaving 6 bases unmatched. Germline V CDR1 and CDR2: KGHSH, LQKENI. The variable domain in full, completed from reference TRBV18 and TRBJ1-1, reads NAGVMQNPRHLVRRRGQEARLRCSPMKGHSHVYWYRQLPEEGLKFMVYLQKENIIDESGMPKERFSAEFPKEGPSILRIQQVVRGDSAAYFCASSQQGQGTEAFFGQGTRLTVV.

The chain employs TRBV6-8 and TRBJ1-1; D not certain. Germline V gene sequence: CDR1 MNHGY, CDR2 SAAAGT. V was clipped by 5 bases and J by 2 bases, with 9 bases between them. The CDR3 totals 13 residues. This chain's CDR3 is CASSERDNTEAFF. The CDR3 nucleotides read TGTGCCAGCAGTGAGAGAGACAACACTGAAGCTTTCTTT.

The chain employs TRBV28 and TRBJ2-3; TRBD1 matches 11 bases. V shed 5 bases, J shed 5 bases, and the junction held 3 bases outside the gene matches. This CDR3 contains 14 residues. Germline V CDR1 and CDR2: MDHEN, SYDVKM. This CDR3 reads CASSPDRGQDTQYF. For the CDR3, the DNA is TGTGCCAGCAGTCCGGACAGGGGGCAAGATACGCAGTATTTT.

This rearrangement joins TRBV6-8 to TRBJ1-5; the D gene is possibly TRBD1 (6 bases). V gave up 5 bases and J gave up 0 bases, with 17 bases separating them. The CDR3 has 17 amino acids. The germline V gene encodes CDR1 MNHGY and CDR2 SAAAGT. The CDR3 region has the DNA TGTGCCAGCAGTATTACACAGGGAAGCGGTAGCAATCAGCCCCAGCATTTT. The encoded protein is CASSITQGSGSNQPQHF.

The chain employs TRBV28 and TRBJ1-3, with unresolved D. The germline V and J ends were trimmed by 4 bases and 0 bases, with 7 bases remaining between them. This CDR3 is 14 amino acids long. Per the germline V gene, CDR1 is MDHEN and CDR2 is SYDVKM. As DNA, the CDR3 is TGTGCCAGCAGTTCTCCAGGCTCTGGAAACACCATATATTTT. Translating gives CASSSPGSGNTIYF.